One and the same sample provided the 30 T cell receptor beta chains below, sequenced in a study of blood T cell repertoires in COVID-19. Sequenced by immunoSEQ multiplex PCR; TCRdb stores in-frame clones only, minus some. The table shows around 300,000 clones, with around 82% occurring only once. The sequencing sample was made of peripheral blood. The source of these receptors is a woman aged 45-59 years who had recovered from COVID-19.

The V gene is TRBV7-2, the J gene TRBJ2-1; the match to TRBD2 covers 11 bases. Germline V gives CDR1 SGHTA, CDR2 FQGNSA. J lost 4 bases, V lost 1 base, and 3 bases had no gene match. The CDR3 sequence is 16 residues long. The chain's CDR3 is CASSLGPSGGYNEQFF. CDR3 coding DNA: TGTGCCAGCAGCTTAGGGCCTAGCGGGGGGTACAATGAGCAGTTCTTC.

V and J are TRBV28 and TRBJ2-7; TRBD2 agrees at 12 bases. CDR1 MDHEN and CDR2 SYDVKM come from the germline V gene. Losses at the gene ends were 6 bases for V and 3 bases for J; bases not matched to a gene: 6. The CDR3 totals 15 residues. CDR3 sequence reads: CASRGETSGSYEQYF. The CDR3 DNA reads TGTGCCAGCAGAGGCGAGACTAGCGGGAGCTACGAGCAGTACTTC. The whole variable domain, filled in from reference TRBV28 and TRBJ2-7, reads DVKVTQSSRYLVKRTGEKVFLECVQDMDHENMFWYRQDPGLGLRLIYFSYDVKMKEKGDIPEGYSVSREKKERFSLILESASTNQTSMYLCASRGETSGSYEQYFGPGTRLTVT.

On this clone itself: The identical CDR3 is also encoded by other nucleotide sequences in the sample. This chain links TRBV12-5 with TRBJ1-1; D may be TRBD1 (6 bases). CDR3 size: 13 residues. Trimming removed 1 base at V and 5 bases at J, with 8 bases between. Germline V gene lookup returns CDR1 LGHNT and CDR2 FRNRAP. CDR3 residues: CASGLEQGTEAFF. CDR3 nucleotides: TGTGCTAGTGGTTTGGAACAGGGAACTGAAGCTTTCTTT.

The chain carries TRBV5-1 and TRBJ2-4; D possibly corresponds to TRBD1 (5 bases). Germline V gene data show CDR1 as SGHRS and CDR2 as YFSETQ. The CDR3 totals 16 residues. Trimming pared 2 bases from V and 1 base from J, leaving 13 bases between. CDR3 nucleotides: TGCGCCAGCAGCTTTAACAGCAGGGTGGCCAAAAACATTCAGTACTTC. Protein sequence: CASSFNSRVAKNIQYF.

This chain uses TRBV4-3 with TRBJ2-5; 8 nucleotides match TRBD2. J gave up 1 base and V 4 bases, and 2 bases lay outside the gene matches. This CDR3 is 14 amino acids long. Germline values: CDR1 LGHNA, CDR2 YSLEER. CDR3 bases: TGCGCCAGCAGCCTAGGACTAGCCCAAGAGACCCAGTACTTC. Protein: CASSLGLAQETQYF.

This chain joins TRBV6-2 or TRBV6-3 and TRBJ1-1; tentatively, D is TRBD1 (6 bases). This CDR3 has 12 residues. Germline V gene data show CDR1 as MNHEY and CDR2 as SVGEGT. V lost 2 bases and J lost 8, with 9 bases in between. In DNA, the CDR3 is TGTGCCAGCAGTTACCTCGGGACAGAAGCTTTCTTT. It translates to CASSYLGTEAFF.

A few counts support this clone. The V call is TRBV7-2, the J call TRBJ1-1, with 9 bases aligning to TRBD1. Germline CDR1 reads SGHTA; CDR2 reads FQGNSA. This CDR3 contains 15 residues. V lost 5 bases to trimming and J lost 1 base; unmatched junction nucleotides: 5. CDR3: CASSIGQGTNTEAFF. DNA of the CDR3: TGTGCCAGCAGCATAGGACAGGGGACGAACACTGAAGCTTTCTTT.

The rearrangement links TRBV10-3 to TRBJ2-7, with D uncertain. The CDR3 consists of 15 residues. The germline gives CDR1 ENHRY, CDR2 SYGVKD. Between the trimmed V and J ends, which lost 0 bases and 2 bases, there was a span of 11 bases. The CDR3 sequence is CAISESTQRPYEQYF. The CDR3 coding sequence is TGTGCCATCAGTGAGTCGACCCAGCGACCCTACGAGCAGTACTTC.

This chain joins TRBV6-2 or TRBV6-3 and TRBJ2-5; D gene unclear. V was pared by 2 bases and J by 2 bases, with 15 bases between. The CDR3 runs 16 residues. In germline, CDR1 is MNHEY, CDR2 SVGEGT. CDR3 in DNA: TGTGCCAGCAGTTACCGACACTCGGATTTGCAAGAGACCCAGTACTTC. Residues: CASSYRHSDLQETQYF.

This clone was seen many times. Other DNA sequences in the same sample also yield this CDR3. This chain connects TRBV7-2 to TRBJ1-2; 9 nucleotides agree with TRBD1. This CDR3 has 13 residues. V lost 4 bases and J lost 8; bases outside the gene matches: 5. The germline V gene has CDR1 SGHTA and CDR2 FQGNSA. The CDR3 bases are TGTGCCAGCAGCTACAGACAGGGGGAGGGCTACACCTTC. Its protein is CASSYRQGEGYTF.

V usage is TRBV27 and J usage is TRBJ1-5, with 8 positions matching TRBD1. V shed 6 bases, J shed 0 bases, and the junction held 4 bases outside the gene matches. CDR1 and CDR2 (germline): MNHEY, SMNVEV (reference sequence). This CDR3 has 15 amino acids. CDR3 residues: CASSRTGSSNQPQHF. The CDR3 nucleotides are TGTGCCAGCAGCCGGACAGGGTCTAGCAATCAGCCCCAGCATTTT.

The chain uses TRBV30 and TRBJ1-5, with unresolved D. Germline-derived CDR1 and CDR2 are GTSNPN and SVGIG (reference sequence). Trimming stripped 2 bases from V and 0 bases from J, with 11 bases between. The CDR3 is 15 amino acids. The chain's CDR3 is CAWSSGGFSNQPQHF. DNA for the CDR3: TGTGCCTGGAGTAGTGGAGGTTTTAGCAATCAGCCCCAGCATTTT.

The chain carries TRBV30 and TRBJ1-1, with TRBD1 matching over 9 bases. The CDR3 spans 17 residues. The junction had 14 bases not matched to a gene; V was cut back by 1 base and J by 5 bases. CDR1 GTSNPN and CDR2 SVGIG come from the germline V gene (reference sequence). The CDR3 DNA sequence: TGTGCCTGGAGTGCGACCCCCGTTGGGACAGGGTCAACTGAAGCTTTCTTT. Encoded protein: CAWSATPVGTGSTEAFF.

This sequence joins TRBV7-9 and TRBJ1-5, with 7 nucleotides matching TRBD1. The CDR3 is made up of 14 amino acids. With V trimmed by 4 bases and J by 3 bases, 3 bases remained unmatched. Germline CDR1 and CDR2: SEHNR and FQNEAQ (reference sequence). The DNA of the CDR3 is TGTGCCAGCAGCTCTCAGGGGGACAATCAGCCCCAGCATTTT. Residues: CASSSQGDNQPQHF.

The chain carries TRBV4-3 and TRBJ1-2; D gene ambiguous. CDR1 is LGHNA and CDR2 is YSLEER in the germline V gene. V was trimmed by 0 bases and J by 0 bases, leaving 11 bases between them. CDR3 length: 16 residues. Written as DNA, the CDR3 is TGCGCCAGCAGCCAAGACATCATACAGTCTAACTATGGCTACACCTTC. It translates to CASSQDIIQSNYGYTF.

The CDR3 nucleotides are TGTGCCAGTCAACAGGGGGCGTTGAGTTATGGCTACACCTTC. Translating it yields CASQQGALSYGYTF. V is TRBV28 and J is TRBJ1-2; TRBD1 agrees at 9 bases. This CDR3 region has 14 residues. Unmatched junction bases numbered 10, after V lost 9 bases and J lost 5 bases. The V gene's germline CDR1 is MDHEN and CDR2 SYDVKM.

The rearrangement uses TRBV5-4 and TRBJ2-7; D is unresolved. Per the germline V gene, CDR1 is SGHNT and CDR2 is YYREEE (reference sequence). V was cut by 3 bases and J by 3 bases, with 16 bases left in between. CDR3 size: 15 residues. CDR3 in amino acids: CASSSPGRSSYEQYF. The CDR3 DNA sequence: TGTGCCAGCAGCTCCCCAGGCAGGTCAAGCTACGAGCAGTACTTC.

This clone came up once. This sequence joins TRBV19 and TRBJ1-5; 8 bases match TRBD1. Germline CDR1 LNHDA, CDR2 SQIVND (reference sequence). The trim removed 7 bases at V and 5 bases at J, leaving 4 bases unmatched. The CDR3 sequence is 13 residues long. The CDR3 DNA reads TGTGCCAGTAAGACAGGGGAGTATCAGCCCCAGCATTTT. Translated, it gives CASKTGEYQPQHF.

Comment on this clone: Different DNA sequences within this sample yield the same CDR3. The chain couples TRBV3-1 (or the pseudogene TRBV3-2) to TRBJ1-1; no reliable D call. The CDR3 sequence is 14 residues long. V lost 1 base, J lost 4 bases, and 10 bases lay in between. In germline, CDR1 is LGHDT, CDR2 YNNKEL (reference sequence). CDR3 sequence reads: CASSQVSGVTEAFF. The CDR3 DNA reads TGTGCCAGCAGCCAAGTTTCGGGAGTCACTGAAGCTTTCTTT.

The sample holds a few counts of this clone. The gene calls are TRBV5-4 and TRBJ2-1; 9 nucleotides match TRBD1. Trimming at V came to 4 bases and at J to 7 bases, leaving 12 bases not matched to a gene. Looked up from germline, CDR1 is SGHNT and CDR2 is YYREEE (reference sequence). The CDR3 covers 16 residues. In DNA form, the CDR3 reads TGTGCCAGCAGCCCCAATCGGGACAGGGTCGCAAATGAGCAGTTCTTC. Translated, it gives CASSPNRDRVANEQFF.

In this sample, this clone turned up once. V and J are TRBV18 and TRBJ2-2, with D possibly being TRBD2 (6 bases). This CDR3 spans 17 amino acids. Germline CDR1 KGHSH, CDR2 LQKENI. The V gene lost 0 bases and the J gene lost 6 bases, with 17 bases spanning the gap. CDR3 sequence reads: CASSPPDKTRGAGELFF. The CDR3 nucleotides are TGTGCCAGCTCACCACCCGATAAAACGCGGGGTGCCGGGGAGCTGTTTTTT.

This chain joins TRBV30 and TRBJ2-1; 10 nucleotides align to TRBD1. The length of the CDR3 is 15 residues. Per germline, CDR1 GTSNPN and CDR2 SVGIG (reference sequence). V lost 6 bases, J lost 0 bases, and 5 bases stayed unmatched. The CDR3: CACDRGQGSYNEQFF. The CDR3 region has the DNA TGTGCCTGTGACAGGGGGCAGGGCTCCTACAATGAGCAGTTCTTC.

The chain employs TRBV7-2 and TRBJ1-1; weak D call: TRBD1 (6 bases). The CDR3 length is 19 residues. CDR1 and CDR2 (germline): SGHTA, FQGNSA. V dropped 3 bases and J dropped 1 base, with 24 bases sitting between them. The CDR3 coding sequence is TGTGCCAGCAGCTTTAGTGGGCCGGCCGGGAGGGGGGGGAACACTGAAGCTTTCTTT. Protein: CASSFSGPAGRGGNTEAFF.

The chain joins TRBV27 to TRBJ1-1, with TRBD1 matching 10 bases. CDR3 length: 15 amino acids. Germline assignment: CDR1 MNHEY and CDR2 SMNVEV (reference sequence). J was trimmed by 0 bases and V by 4 bases; bases with no gene match: 2. CDR3 nucleotide sequence: TGTGCCAGCAGTTGGGGACAGGGGATGAACACTGAAGCTTTCTTT. Translation gives CASSWGQGMNTEAFF.

This clone was picked up a small number of times. The chain employs TRBV7-9 and TRBJ2-1, with TRBD2 identical over 7 bases. This CDR3 has 17 residues. V shed 5 bases and J 0 bases; nucleotides not matched to a gene: 10. The V gene's germline CDR1 is SEHNR and CDR2 FQNEAQ (reference sequence). The CDR3 here is CASSPAGGSPSYNEQFF. As DNA, the CDR3 is TGTGCCAGCAGCCCGGCGGGCGGGAGTCCCTCCTACAATGAGCAGTTCTTC.

The rearrangement links TRBV19 to TRBJ1-5, with unresolved D. Germline CDR1 and CDR2: LNHDA and SQIVND (reference sequence). CDR3 length equals 15 residues. Trimming took 3 bases from V and 1 from J, leaving 10 bases between them. CDR3 DNA sequence: TGTGCCAGTAGTATGAAAACTGTCAGCAATCAGCCCCAGCATTTT. Protein product: CASSMKTVSNQPQHF.

This sequence joins TRBV5-5 and TRBJ1-4, with unresolved D. CDR1 is SGHKS and CDR2 is YYEKEE in the germline V gene (reference sequence). Trimming removed 0 bases at V and 8 bases at J, with 17 bases between. This CDR3 has 16 amino acids. The CDR3 loop reads CASSLGERWRTEKLFF. The CDR3 bases are TGTGCCAGCAGCTTGGGAGAAAGGTGGAGAACCGAAAAACTGTTTTTT.

The rearrangement links TRBV19 to TRBJ2-7, with TRBD2 matching 10 bases. Germline trimming cut 5 bases from V and 4 bases from J; bases unmatched to any gene: 11. The CDR3 runs to 16 residues. From germline, CDR1 is LNHDA and CDR2 SQIVND (reference sequence). CDR3 residues: CASSYLAGEHIYEQYF. The CDR3, as DNA: TGTGCCAGTAGTTACCTAGCGGGAGAGCATATATACGAGCAGTACTTC.

In its sample, this clone was seen once. The chain joins TRBV7-3 to TRBJ2-1; 8 nucleotides agree with TRBD2. CDR1 and CDR2 from the germline V gene are SGHTA and FQGTGA. This CDR3 is 16 amino acids long. Trimming removed 3 bases from V and 5 bases from J; junction bases left unmatched: 9. CDR3 residues: CASSFERGRINNEQFF. The CDR3, as DNA: TGTGCCAGCAGCTTCGAGCGGGGGCGAATTAACAATGAGCAGTTCTTC.

This chain connects TRBV4-2 to TRBJ1-2; 12 nucleotides line up with TRBD1. The germline gives CDR1 LGHNA, CDR2 YNFKEQ. Unmatched junction bases numbered 9, after V lost 4 bases and J lost 3 bases. The length of the CDR3 is 17 residues. The DNA for the CDR3 is TGTGCCAGCAGCCTAAAAGGGGACAGGGGGCGCGACTATGGCTACACCTTC. Its protein product is CASSLKGDRGRDYGYTF.